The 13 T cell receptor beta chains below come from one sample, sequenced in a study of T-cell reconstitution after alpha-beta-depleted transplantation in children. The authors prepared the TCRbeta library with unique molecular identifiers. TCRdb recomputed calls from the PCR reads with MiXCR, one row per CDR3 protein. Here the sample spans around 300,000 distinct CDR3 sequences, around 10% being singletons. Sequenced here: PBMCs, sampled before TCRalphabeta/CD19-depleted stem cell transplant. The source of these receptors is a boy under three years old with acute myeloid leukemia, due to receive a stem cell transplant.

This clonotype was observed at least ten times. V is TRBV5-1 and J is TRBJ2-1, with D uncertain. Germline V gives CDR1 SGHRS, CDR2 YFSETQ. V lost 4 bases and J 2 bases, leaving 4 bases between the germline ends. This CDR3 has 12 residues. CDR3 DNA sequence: TGCGCCAGCAGCGGGACCTACAATGAGCAGTTCTTC. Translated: CASSGTYNEQFF.

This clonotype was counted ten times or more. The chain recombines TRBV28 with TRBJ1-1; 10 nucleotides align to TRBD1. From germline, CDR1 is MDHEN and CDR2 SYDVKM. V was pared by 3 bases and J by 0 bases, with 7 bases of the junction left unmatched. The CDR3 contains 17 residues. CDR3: CASSLFGQGVLNTEAFF. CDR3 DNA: TGTGCCAGCAGTTTGTTCGGACAGGGGGTACTGAACACTGAAGCTTTCTTT. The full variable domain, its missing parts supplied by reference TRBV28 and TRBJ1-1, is DVKVTQSSRYLVKRTGEKVFLECVQDMDHENMFWYRQDPGLGLRLIYFSYDVKMKEKGDIPEGYSVSREKKERFSLILESASTNQTSMYLCASSLFGQGVLNTEAFFGQGTRLTVV.

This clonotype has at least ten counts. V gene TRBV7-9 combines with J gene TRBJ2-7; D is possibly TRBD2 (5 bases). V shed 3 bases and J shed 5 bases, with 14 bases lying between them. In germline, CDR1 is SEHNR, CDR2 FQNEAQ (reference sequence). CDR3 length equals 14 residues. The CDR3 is CASSFLGSGNEQYF. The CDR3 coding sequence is TGTGCCAGCAGCTTCTTGGGGAGCGGAAACGAGCAGTACTTC.

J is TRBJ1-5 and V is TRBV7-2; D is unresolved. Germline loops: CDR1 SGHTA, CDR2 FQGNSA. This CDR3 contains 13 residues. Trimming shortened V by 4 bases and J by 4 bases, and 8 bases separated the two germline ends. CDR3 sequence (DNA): TGTGCCAGCAGCTCTCAGAGAAATCAGCCCCAGCATTTT. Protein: CASSSQRNQPQHF.

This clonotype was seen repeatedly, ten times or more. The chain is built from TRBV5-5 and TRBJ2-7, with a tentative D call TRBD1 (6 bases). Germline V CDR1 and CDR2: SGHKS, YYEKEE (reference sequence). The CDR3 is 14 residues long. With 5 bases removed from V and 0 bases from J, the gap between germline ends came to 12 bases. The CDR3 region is CASSWQGFSYEQYF. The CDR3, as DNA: TGTGCCAGCAGTTGGCAGGGGTTCTCCTACGAGCAGTACTTC.

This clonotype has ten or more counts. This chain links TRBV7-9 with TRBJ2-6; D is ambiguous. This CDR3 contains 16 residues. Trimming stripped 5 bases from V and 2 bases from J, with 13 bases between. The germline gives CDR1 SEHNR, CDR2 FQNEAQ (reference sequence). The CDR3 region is CASSATPTAGANVLTF. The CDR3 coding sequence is TGTGCCAGCAGCGCGACACCGACGGCTGGGGCCAACGTCCTGACTTTC.

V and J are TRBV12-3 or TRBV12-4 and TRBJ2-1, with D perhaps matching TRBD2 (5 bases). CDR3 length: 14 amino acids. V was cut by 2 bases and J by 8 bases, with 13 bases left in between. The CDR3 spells CASSLLAGHYEQFF. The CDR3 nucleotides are TGTGCCAGCAGTTTATTGGCGGGTCACTATGAGCAGTTCTTC.

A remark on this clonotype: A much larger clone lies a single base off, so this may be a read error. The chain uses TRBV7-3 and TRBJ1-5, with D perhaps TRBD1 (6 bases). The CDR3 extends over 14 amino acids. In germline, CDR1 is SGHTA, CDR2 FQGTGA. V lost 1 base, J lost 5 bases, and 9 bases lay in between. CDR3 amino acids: CASSLRQADQPQHF. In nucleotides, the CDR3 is TGTGCCAGCAGCTTAAGACAGGCGGATCAGCCCCAGCATTTT. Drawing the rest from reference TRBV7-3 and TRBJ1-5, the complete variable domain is GAGVSQTPSNKVTEKGKYVELRCDPISGHTALYWYRQSLGQGPEFLIYFQGTGAADDSGLPNDRFFAVRPEGSVSTLKIQRTERGDSAVYLCASSLRQADQPQHFGDGTRLSIL.

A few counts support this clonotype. CDR3 sequence: CASSSLAGETQYF. For the CDR3, the DNA is TGTGCCAGCAGCTCTCTAGCGGGGGAGACCCAGTACTTC. This chain links TRBV5-6 with TRBJ2-5; 9 bases line up with TRBD2. J lost 5 bases, V lost 3 bases, and 2 bases had no gene match. This CDR3 is 13 amino acids long. Looked up from germline, CDR1 is SGHDT and CDR2 is YYEEEE.

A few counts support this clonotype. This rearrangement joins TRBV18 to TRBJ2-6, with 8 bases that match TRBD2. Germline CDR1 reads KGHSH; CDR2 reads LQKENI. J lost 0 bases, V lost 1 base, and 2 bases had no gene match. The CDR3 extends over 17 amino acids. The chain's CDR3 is CASSPQRGISGANVLTF. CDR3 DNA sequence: TGTGCCAGCTCACCACAGCGGGGGATCTCTGGGGCCAACGTCCTGACTTTC.

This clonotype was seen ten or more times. The CDR3 sequence: CSAIVAGSGADTQYF. CDR3 DNA: TGCAGTGCCATAGTAGCGGGGTCGGGGGCAGATACGCAGTATTTT. This rearrangement joins TRBV20-1 to TRBJ2-3, with TRBD2 matching over 8 bases. V was clipped by 6 bases and J by 4 bases; unmatched bases: 12. The CDR3 is 15 residues long. The germline V gene has CDR1 DFQATT and CDR2 SNEGSKA (reference sequence).

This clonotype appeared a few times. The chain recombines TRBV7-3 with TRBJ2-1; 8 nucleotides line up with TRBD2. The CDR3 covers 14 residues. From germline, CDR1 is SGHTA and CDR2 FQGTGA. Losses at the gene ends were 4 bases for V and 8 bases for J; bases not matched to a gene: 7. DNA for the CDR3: TGTGCCAGCAGCTCCACGGGAGGGTTCGATGAGCAGTTCTTC. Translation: CASSSTGGFDEQFF.

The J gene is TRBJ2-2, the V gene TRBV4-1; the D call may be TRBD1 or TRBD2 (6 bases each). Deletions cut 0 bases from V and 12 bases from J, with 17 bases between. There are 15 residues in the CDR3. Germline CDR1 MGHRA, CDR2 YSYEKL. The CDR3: CASSQDGGTYFKLFF. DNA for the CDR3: TGCGCCAGCAGCCAAGATGGAGGGACATACTTTAAGCTGTTTTTT.